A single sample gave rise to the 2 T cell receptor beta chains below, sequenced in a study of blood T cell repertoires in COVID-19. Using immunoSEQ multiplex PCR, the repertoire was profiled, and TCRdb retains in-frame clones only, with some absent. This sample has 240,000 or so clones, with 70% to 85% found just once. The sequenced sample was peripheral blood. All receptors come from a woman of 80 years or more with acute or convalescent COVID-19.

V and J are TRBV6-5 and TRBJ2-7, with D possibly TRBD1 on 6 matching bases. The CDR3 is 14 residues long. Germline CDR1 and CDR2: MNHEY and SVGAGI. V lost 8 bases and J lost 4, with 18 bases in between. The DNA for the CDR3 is TGTGCCAGCCTGGACAGCCGTTGGTCTTACGAGCAGTACTTC. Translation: CASLDSRWSYEQYF.

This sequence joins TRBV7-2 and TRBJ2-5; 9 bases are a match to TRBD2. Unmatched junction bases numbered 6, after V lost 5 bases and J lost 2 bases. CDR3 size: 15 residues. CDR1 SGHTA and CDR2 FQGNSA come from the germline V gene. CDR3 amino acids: CASSLTTSGQETQYF. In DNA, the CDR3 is TGTGCCAGCAGCCTTACGACTAGCGGACAAGAGACCCAGTACTTC.